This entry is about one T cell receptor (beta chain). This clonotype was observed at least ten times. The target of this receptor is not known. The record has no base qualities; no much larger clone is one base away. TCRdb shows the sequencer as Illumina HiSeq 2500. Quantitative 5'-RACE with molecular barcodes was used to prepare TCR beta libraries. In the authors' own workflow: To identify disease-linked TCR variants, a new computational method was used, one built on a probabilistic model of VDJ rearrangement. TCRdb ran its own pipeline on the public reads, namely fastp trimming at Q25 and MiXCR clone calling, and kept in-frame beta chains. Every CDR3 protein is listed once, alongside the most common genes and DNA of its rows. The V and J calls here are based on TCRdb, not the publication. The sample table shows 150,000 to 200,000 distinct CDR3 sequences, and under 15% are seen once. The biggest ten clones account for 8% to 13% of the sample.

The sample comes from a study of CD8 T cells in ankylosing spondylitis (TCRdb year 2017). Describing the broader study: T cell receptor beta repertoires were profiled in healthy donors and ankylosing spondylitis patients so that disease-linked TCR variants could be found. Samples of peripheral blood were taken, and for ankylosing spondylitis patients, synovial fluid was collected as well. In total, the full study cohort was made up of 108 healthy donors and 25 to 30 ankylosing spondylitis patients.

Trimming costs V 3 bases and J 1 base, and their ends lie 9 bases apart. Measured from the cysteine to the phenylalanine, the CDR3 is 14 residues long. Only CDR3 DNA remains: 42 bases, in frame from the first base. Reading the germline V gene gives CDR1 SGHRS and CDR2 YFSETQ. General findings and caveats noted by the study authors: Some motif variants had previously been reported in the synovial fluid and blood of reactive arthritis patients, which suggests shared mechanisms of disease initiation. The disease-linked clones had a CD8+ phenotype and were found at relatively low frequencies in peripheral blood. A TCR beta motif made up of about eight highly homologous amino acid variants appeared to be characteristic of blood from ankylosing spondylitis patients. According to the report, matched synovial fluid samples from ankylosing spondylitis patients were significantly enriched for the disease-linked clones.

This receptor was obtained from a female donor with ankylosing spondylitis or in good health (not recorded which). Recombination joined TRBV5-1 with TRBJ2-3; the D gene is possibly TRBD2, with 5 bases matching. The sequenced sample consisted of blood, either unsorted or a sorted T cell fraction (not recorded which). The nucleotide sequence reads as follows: TGCGCCAGCAGCTCGCACGGGGGCACAGATACGCAGTATTTT. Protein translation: CASSSHGGTDTQYF. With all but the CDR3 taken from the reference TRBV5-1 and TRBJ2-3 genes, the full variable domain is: KAGVTQTPRYLIKTRGQQVTLSCSPISGHRSVSWYQQTPGQGLQFLFEYFSETQRNKGNFPGRFSGRQFSNSRSEMNVSTLELGDSALYLCASSSHGGTDTQYFGPGTRLTVL.